This record concerns one T cell receptor (beta chain) sequence. In the source study's methods: It was from reference gene primer amplification that nucleated cell counts were estimated. Repertoires were generated with immunoSEQ multiplex PCR, while TCRdb's copy carries only in-frame clones and drops some. The V and J calls and clone size were taken over from that table, and D and trimming were inferred from the DNA. The sample has roughly 250,000 clones, about 88% seen once. The CDR3 consists of 15 residues. CDR1 is SEHNR and CDR2 is FQNEAQ in the germline V gene (reference sequence). V was clipped by 3 bases and J by 6 bases; unmatched bases: 5. Participant ages covered 18 to 89 years across 25 or so US areas. Donors in Cohort 3 counted as recovered after two negative PCRs, clearance, or symptom resolution. This entry belongs to a study of blood T cell repertoires in COVID-19.

This chain links TRBV7-9 with TRBJ2-1, with 10 bases identical to TRBD1. Sequencing was performed on PBMCs or T cells enriched from blood (not recorded which). The clonotype comes from a woman aged 50 to 60 who had recovered from COVID-19. The CDR3 nucleotides read TGTGCCAGCAGCTTTCGGGACAGGGGACCCAATGAGCAGTTCTTC. Its translation is CASSFRDRGPNEQFF.